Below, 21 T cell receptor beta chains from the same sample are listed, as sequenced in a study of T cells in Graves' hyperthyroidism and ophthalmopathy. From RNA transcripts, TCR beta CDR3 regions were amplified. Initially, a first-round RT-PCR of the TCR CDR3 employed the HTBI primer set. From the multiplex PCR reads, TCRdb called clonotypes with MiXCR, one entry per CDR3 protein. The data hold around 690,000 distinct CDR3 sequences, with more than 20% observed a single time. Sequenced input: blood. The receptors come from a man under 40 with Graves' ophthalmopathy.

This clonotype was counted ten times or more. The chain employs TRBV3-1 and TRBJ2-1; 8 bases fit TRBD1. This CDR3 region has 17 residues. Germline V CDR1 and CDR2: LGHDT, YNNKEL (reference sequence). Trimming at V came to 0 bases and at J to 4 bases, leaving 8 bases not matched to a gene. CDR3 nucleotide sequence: TGTGCCAGCAGCCAAGAAATGGGACAGGTCATATACAATGAGCAGTTCTTC. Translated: CASSQEMGQVIYNEQFF.

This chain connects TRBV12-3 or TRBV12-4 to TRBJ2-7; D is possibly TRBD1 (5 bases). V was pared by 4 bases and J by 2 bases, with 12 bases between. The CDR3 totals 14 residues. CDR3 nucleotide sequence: TGTGCCAGCAGTTCAGGGCTAAGGCCCTACGAGCAGTACTTC. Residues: CASSSGLRPYEQYF.

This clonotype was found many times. In DNA form, the CDR3 reads TGTGCCAGCAGCCCCACCGGGACAGGGGGTAGGAATGAGCAGTTCTTC. Residues: CASSPTGTGGRNEQFF. The chain has TRBV11-1 and TRBJ2-1; 11 nucleotides line up with TRBD1. V dropped 5 bases and J dropped 7; count of bases not matched to a gene: 10. Germline V gene lookup returns CDR1 SGHAT and CDR2 FQDESV (reference sequence). The CDR3 length is 16 residues.

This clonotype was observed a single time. CDR3 region: CAWSSGTRGPSSYEQYF. The CDR3 DNA sequence: TGTGCCTGGAGCTCCGGGACTAGAGGTCCTAGCTCCTACGAGCAGTACTTC. The rearrangement uses TRBV30 and TRBJ2-7; 8 bases agree with TRBD2. The CDR3 has 17 amino acids. J gave up 0 bases and V 3 bases, and 13 bases lay outside the gene matches. The germline gives CDR1 GTSNPN, CDR2 SVGIG (reference sequence).

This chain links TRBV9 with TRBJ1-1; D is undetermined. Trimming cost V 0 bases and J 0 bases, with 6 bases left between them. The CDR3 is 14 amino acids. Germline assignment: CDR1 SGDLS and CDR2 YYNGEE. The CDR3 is CASSVAGLNTEAFF. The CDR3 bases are TGTGCCAGCAGCGTAGCGGGCCTGAACACTGAAGCTTTCTTT.

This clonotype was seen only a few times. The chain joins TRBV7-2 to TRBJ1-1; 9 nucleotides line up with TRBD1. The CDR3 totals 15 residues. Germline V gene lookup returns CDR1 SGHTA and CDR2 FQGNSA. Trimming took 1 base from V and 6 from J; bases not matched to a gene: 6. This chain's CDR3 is CASSLGRTGAAEAFF. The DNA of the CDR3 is TGTGCCAGCAGCTTAGGTCGGACAGGGGCTGCTGAAGCTTTCTTT. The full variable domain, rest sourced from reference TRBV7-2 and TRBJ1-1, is GAGVSQSPSNKVTEKGKDVELRCDPISGHTALYWYRQSLGQGLEFLIYFQGNSAPDKSGLPSDRFSAERTGGSVSTLTIQRTQQEDSAVYLCASSLGRTGAAEAFFGQGTRLTVV.

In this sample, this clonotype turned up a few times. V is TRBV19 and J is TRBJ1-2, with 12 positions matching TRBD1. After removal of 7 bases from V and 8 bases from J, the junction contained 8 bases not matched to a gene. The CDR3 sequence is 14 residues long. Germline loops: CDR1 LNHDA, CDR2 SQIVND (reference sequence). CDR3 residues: CASNSGQGARGYTF. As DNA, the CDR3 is TGTGCCAGTAACTCGGGACAGGGGGCGCGCGGCTACACCTTC.

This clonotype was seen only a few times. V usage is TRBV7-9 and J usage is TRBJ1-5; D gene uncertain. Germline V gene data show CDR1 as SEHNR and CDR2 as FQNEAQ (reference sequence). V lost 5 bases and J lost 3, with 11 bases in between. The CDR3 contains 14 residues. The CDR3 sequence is CASSAGLTNQPQHF. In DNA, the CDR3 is TGTGCCAGCAGCGCAGGACTAACCAATCAGCCCCAGCATTTT. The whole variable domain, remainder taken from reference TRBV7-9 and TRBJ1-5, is DTGVSQNPRHKITKRGQNVTFRCDPISEHNRLYWYRQTLGQGPEFLTYFQNEAQLEKSRLLSDRFSAERPKGSFSTLEIQRTEQGDSAMYLCASSAGLTNQPQHFGDGTRLSIL.

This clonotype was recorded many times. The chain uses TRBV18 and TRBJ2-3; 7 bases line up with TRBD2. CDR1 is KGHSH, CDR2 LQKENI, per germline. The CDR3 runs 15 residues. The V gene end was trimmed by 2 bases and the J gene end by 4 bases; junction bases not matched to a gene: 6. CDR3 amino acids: CASSPGAGAADTQYF. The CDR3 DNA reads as TGTGCCAGCTCACCAGGGGCGGGAGCTGCAGATACGCAGTATTTT.

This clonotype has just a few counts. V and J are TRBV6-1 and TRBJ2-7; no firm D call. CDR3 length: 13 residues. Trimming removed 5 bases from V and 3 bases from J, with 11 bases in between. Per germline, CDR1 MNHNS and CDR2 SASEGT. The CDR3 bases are TGTGCCAGCAGTCGAACTAAGGACTACGAGCAGTACTTC. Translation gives CASSRTKDYEQYF.

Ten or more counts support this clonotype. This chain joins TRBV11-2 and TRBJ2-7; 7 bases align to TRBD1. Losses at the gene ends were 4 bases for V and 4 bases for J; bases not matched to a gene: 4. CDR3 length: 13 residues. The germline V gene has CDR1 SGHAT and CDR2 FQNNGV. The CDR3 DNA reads TGTGCCAGCAGCTCCGGGACAGAATACGAGCAGTACTTC. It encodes CASSSGTEYEQYF.

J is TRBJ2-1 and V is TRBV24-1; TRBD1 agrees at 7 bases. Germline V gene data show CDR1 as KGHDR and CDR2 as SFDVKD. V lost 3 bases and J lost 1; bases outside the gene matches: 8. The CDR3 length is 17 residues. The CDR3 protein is CATSDTPRQGSYNEQFF. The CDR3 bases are TGTGCCACCAGTGATACACCTCGACAGGGATCCTACAATGAGCAGTTCTTC.

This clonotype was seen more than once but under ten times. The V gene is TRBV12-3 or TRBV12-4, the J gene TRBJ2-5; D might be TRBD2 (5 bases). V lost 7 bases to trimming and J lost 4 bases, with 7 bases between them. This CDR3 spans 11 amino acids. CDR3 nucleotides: TGTGCCAGCATGGCGGGAGAGACCCAGTACTTC. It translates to CASMAGETQYF.

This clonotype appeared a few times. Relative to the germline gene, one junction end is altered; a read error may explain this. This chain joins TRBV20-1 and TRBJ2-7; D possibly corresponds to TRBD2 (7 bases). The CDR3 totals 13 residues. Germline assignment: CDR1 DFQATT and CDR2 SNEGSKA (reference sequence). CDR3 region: CRAKGGSSYEQYF. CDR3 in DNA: TGCAGGGCTAAGGGGGGGAGCTCCTACGAGCAGTACTTC.

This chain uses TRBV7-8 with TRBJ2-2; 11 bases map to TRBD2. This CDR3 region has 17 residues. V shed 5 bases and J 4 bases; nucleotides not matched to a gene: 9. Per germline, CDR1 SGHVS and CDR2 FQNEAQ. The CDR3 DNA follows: TGTGCCAGCAGCCCCCCCGGTAGCGGGAGGGCCACCGGGGAGCTGTTTTTT. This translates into CASSPPGSGRATGELFF.

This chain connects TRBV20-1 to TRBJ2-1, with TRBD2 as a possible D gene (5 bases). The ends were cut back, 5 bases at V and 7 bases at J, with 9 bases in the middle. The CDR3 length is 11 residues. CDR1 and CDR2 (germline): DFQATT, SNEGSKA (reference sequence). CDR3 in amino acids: CSAPRENEQFF. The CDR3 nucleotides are TGCAGTGCTCCCCGGGAAAATGAGCAGTTCTTC.

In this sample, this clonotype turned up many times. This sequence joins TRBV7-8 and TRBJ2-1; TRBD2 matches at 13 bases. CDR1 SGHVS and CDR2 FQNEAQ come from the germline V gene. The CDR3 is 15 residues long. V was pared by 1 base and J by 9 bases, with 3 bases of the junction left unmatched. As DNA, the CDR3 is TGTGCCAGCAGCTTAGATGGACTAGCGGGAGTTGAGCAGTTCTTC. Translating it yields CASSLDGLAGVEQFF.

CDR3 sequence reads: CASRPAGTGQEQYF. CDR3 nucleotides: TGTGCCAGCAGACCCGCCGGGACAGGGCAAGAGCAGTACTTC. The chain recombines TRBV27 with TRBJ2-7; TRBD1 matches 9 bases. The V gene's germline CDR1 is MNHEY and CDR2 SMNVEV (reference sequence). Losses at the gene ends were 6 bases for V and 7 bases for J; bases not matched to a gene: 10. This CDR3 region has 14 residues.

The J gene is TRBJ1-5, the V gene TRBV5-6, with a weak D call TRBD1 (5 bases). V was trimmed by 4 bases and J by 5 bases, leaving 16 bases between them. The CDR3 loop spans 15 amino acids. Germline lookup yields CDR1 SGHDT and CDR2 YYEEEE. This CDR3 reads CASSSSGQLYQPQHF. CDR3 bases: TGTGCCAGCAGCAGCTCGGGGCAACTATATCAGCCCCAGCATTTT.

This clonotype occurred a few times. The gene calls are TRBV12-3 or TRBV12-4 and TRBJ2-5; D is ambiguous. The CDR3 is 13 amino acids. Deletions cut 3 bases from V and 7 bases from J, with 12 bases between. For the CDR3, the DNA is TGTGCCAGCAGTTTCCGGAGTTTCGGGACCCAGTACTTC. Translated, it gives CASSFRSFGTQYF.

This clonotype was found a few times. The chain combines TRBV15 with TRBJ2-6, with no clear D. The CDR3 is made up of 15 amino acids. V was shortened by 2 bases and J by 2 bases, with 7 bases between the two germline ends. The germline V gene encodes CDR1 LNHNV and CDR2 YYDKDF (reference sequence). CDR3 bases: TGTGCCACCAGCAGACAGTCCCCTGGGGCCAACGTCCTGACTTTC. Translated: CATSRQSPGANVLTF.